The 16 T cell receptor beta chains below all came from one sample that was sequenced in a study of T cell changes during pregnancy in multiple sclerosis. Assay used: immunoSEQ multiplex PCR; TCRdb lists only in-frame clones, some missing. The sample lists roughly 41,000 clones; around nine tenths were seen once. The sequencing here drew on CD8+ T cells from peripheral blood mononuclear cells, taken in the third trimester of pregnancy. Receptor source: a female donor with multiple sclerosis, enrolled in a pregnancy study.

This clone has more than one count but fewer than ten. CDR3 sequence: CASSLLADFNEQFF. For the CDR3, the DNA is TGTGCCAGCAGTCTACTAGCGGACTTCAATGAGCAGTTCTTC. The rearrangement uses TRBV27 and TRBJ2-1; 8 bases are a match to TRBD2. Germline V gene data show CDR1 as MNHEY and CDR2 as SMNVEV (reference sequence). The J segment lost 6 bases and the V segment lost 5 bases, leaving 6 bases of the junction unmatched. This CDR3 contains 14 residues.

In this sample, this clone turned up a few times. The V gene is TRBV6-4, the J gene TRBJ2-1; 10 bases map to TRBD2. Trimming at V came to 3 bases and at J to 7 bases, leaving 3 bases not matched to a gene. In germline, CDR1 is MRHNA, CDR2 SNTAGT. This CDR3 is built from 14 residues. The CDR3 nucleotides read TGTGCCAGCAGTGAAGCGGGAGGGCTGAATGAGCAGTTCTTC. Its protein product is CASSEAGGLNEQFF.

The chain employs TRBV27 and TRBJ2-7, with a weak D call TRBD1 (5 bases). CDR1 is MNHEY, CDR2 SMNVEV, per germline (reference sequence). The CDR3 length is 12 residues. V lost 6 bases and J lost 5, with 11 bases in between. CDR3 sequence (DNA): TGTGCCAGCAGGGACACCGCCGACGAGCAGTACTTC. This translates into CASRDTADEQYF.

As regards this clone: Compared with germline, one end of the junction differs, possibly owing to a read error. The rearrangement links TRBV27 to TRBJ2-7; possibly TRBD1 or TRBD2 for D (6 bases each). Germline V gene sequence: CDR1 MNHEY, CDR2 SMNVEV (reference sequence). The CDR3 length is 13 residues. Here the CDR3 reads CASRQAGTYEQYF. In DNA form, the CDR3 reads TGTGCTAGCAGACAGGCGGGGACTTACGAGCAGTACTTC.

This chain uses TRBV7-2 with TRBJ2-7; possibly TRBD2 for D (6 bases). Germline V gene sequence: CDR1 SGHTA, CDR2 FQGNSA. This CDR3 is 15 amino acids long. V gave up 5 bases and J gave up 0 bases, with 14 bases separating them. The CDR3 DNA reads TGTGCCAGCAGCCACGGGGGAGAGTACTCCTACGAGCAGTACTTC. This codes for CASSHGGEYSYEQYF.

The V gene is TRBV27, the J gene TRBJ2-1, with D perhaps matching TRBD2 (5 bases). Trimming took 5 bases from V and 8 from J, leaving 10 bases between them. The CDR3 covers 12 residues. Germline lookup yields CDR1 MNHEY and CDR2 SMNVEV (reference sequence). The CDR3 sequence: CASSPTGDEQFF. The DNA for the CDR3 is TGTGCCAGCAGTCCCACCGGGGATGAGCAGTTCTTC.

This clone was detected only once. V usage is TRBV11-3 and J usage is TRBJ2-1; 8 bases map to TRBD1. J gave up 5 bases and V 7 bases, and 7 bases lay outside the gene matches. The CDR3 spans 14 residues. Germline values: CDR1 SGHNT, CDR2 YENEEA. CDR3 DNA sequence: TGTGCCAGCACCGACAGGGGTTCTCACAATGAGCAGTTCTTC. Translation: CASTDRGSHNEQFF. Looking up the rest from reference TRBV11-3 and TRBJ2-1 gives the full variable domain: EAGVVQSPRYKIIEKKQPVAFWCNPISGHNTLYWYLQNLGQGPELLIRYENEEAVDDSQLPKDRFSAERLKGVDSTLKIQPAELGDSAVYLCASTDRGSHNEQFFGPGTRLTVL.

This clone was found once. This chain connects TRBV27 to TRBJ2-1; D is unclear. V shed 8 bases and J shed 6 bases, with 11 bases lying between them. Germline V gives CDR1 MNHEY, CDR2 SMNVEV (reference sequence). The CDR3 length is 12 residues. For the CDR3, the DNA is TGTGCCAGCCGCGGCGCACTCAATGAGCAGTTCTTC. Its translation: CASRGALNEQFF.

The V call is TRBV7-9, the J call TRBJ2-1, with 8 nucleotides matching TRBD2. With 1 base clipped from V and 8 bases from J, the junction kept 7 bases outside the gene matches. Germline CDR1 is SEHNR and CDR2 is FQNEAQ (reference sequence). This CDR3 comprises 15 residues. DNA of the CDR3: TGTGCCAGCAGCTTAGAAGCGGGAGTTACGGATGAGCAGTTCTTC. This sequence encodes CASSLEAGVTDEQFF.

The chain recombines TRBV25-1 with TRBJ1-2; tentative D call: TRBD1 (6 bases). The V and J ends lost 8 bases and 10 bases respectively, with 14 bases between them. The CDR3 length is 11 residues. Germline CDR1 reads MGHDK; CDR2 reads SYGVNS. CDR3 sequence (DNA): TGTGCCAGCCGAGCCGGGGGGCACTACACCTTC. It is translated as CASRAGGHYTF.

In this sample, this clone turned up once. The chain uses TRBV7-2 and TRBJ1-4; the match to TRBD1 covers 7 bases. Germline assignment: CDR1 SGHTA and CDR2 FQGNSA. The CDR3 totals 15 residues. The ends lost 5 bases at V and 6 bases at J; junction bases unmatched: 9. The CDR3 loop reads CASSARQGKYEKLFF. The DNA for the CDR3 is TGTGCCAGCAGCGCCCGACAGGGAAAGTATGAAAAACTGTTTTTT. The full variable domain, its missing parts supplied by reference TRBV7-2 and TRBJ1-4, is GAGVSQSPSNKVTEKGKDVELRCDPISGHTALYWYRQSLGQGLEFLIYFQGNSAPDKSGLPSDRFSAERTGGSVSTLTIQRTQQEDSAVYLCASSARQGKYEKLFFGSGTQLSVL.

The chain recombines TRBV30 with TRBJ2-2; 8 bases are a match to TRBD1. There are 13 residues in the CDR3. Germline CDR1 GTSNPN, CDR2 SVGIG (reference sequence). J lost 3 bases, V lost 7 bases, and 4 bases had no gene match. CDR3 sequence reads: CASDREDTGELFF. CDR3 nucleotide sequence: TGTGCCTCGGACAGGGAGGACACCGGGGAGCTGTTTTTT. Complete variable domain (other parts from reference TRBV30 and TRBJ2-2): SQTIHQWPATLVQPVGSPLSLECTVEGTSNPNLYWYRQAAGRGLQLLFYSVGIGQISSEVPQNLSASRPQDRQFILSSKKLLLSDSGFYLCASDREDTGELFFGEGSRLTVL.

DNA of the CDR3: TGTGCCAGTAGTATGTCCGGCGGGATAGCGAAAAACATTCAGTACTTC. It codes for CASSMSGGIAKNIQYF. The gene calls are TRBV19 and TRBJ2-4, with D tentatively TRBD2 (6 bases). This CDR3 region has 16 residues. Trimming cost V 3 bases and J 4 bases, with 16 bases left between them. Germline values: CDR1 LNHDA, CDR2 SQIVND (reference sequence).

The chain links TRBV27 to TRBJ2-7, with 9 bases lining up with TRBD1. With 4 bases clipped from V and 6 bases from J, the junction kept 4 bases outside the gene matches. In germline, CDR1 is MNHEY, CDR2 SMNVEV (reference sequence). The CDR3 runs to 13 residues. As DNA, the CDR3 is TGTGCCAGCAGTTCGAACAGGGGGCCCGAGCAGTACTTC. This gives the protein CASSSNRGPEQYF.

The rearrangement uses TRBV30 and TRBJ2-5; 9 bases fit TRBD2. CDR3 length equals 14 residues. Germline V gene lookup returns CDR1 GTSNPN and CDR2 SVGIG (reference sequence). V lost 5 bases, J lost 4 bases, and 8 bases stayed unmatched. CDR3 protein: CAWRAGGPVETQYF. The CDR3 DNA sequence: TGTGCCTGGCGAGCGGGGGGCCCGGTAGAGACCCAGTACTTC.

V gene TRBV6-4 combines with J gene TRBJ2-3; 13 bases are shared with TRBD2. After removal of 2 bases from V and 4 bases from J, the junction contained 0 bases not matched to a gene. CDR1 and CDR2 from the germline V gene are MRHNA and SNTAGT. This CDR3 has 15 amino acids. In nucleotides, the CDR3 is TGTGCCAGCAGTGACACTAGCGGGGGGGCAGATACGCAGTATTTT. Translated: CASSDTSGGADTQYF.